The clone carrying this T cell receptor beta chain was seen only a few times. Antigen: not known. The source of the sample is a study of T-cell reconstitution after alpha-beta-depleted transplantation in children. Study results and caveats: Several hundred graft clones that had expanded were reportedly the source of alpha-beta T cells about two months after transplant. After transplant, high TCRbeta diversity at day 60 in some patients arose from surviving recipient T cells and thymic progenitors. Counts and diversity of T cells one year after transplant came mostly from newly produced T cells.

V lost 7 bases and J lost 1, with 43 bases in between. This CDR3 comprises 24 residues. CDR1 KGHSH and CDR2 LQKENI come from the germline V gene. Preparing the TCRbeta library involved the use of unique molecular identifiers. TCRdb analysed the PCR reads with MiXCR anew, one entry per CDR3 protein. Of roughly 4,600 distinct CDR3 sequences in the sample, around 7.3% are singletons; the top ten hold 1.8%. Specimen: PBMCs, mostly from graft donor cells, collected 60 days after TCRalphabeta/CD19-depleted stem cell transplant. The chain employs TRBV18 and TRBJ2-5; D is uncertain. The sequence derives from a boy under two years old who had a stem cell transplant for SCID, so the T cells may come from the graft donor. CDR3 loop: CASWFWIIMSGHNGMCSTQETQYF. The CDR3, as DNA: TGTGCCAGCTGGTTTTGGATCATAATGTCTGGTCATAATGGGATGTGCTCGACCCAAGAGACCCAGTACTTC.